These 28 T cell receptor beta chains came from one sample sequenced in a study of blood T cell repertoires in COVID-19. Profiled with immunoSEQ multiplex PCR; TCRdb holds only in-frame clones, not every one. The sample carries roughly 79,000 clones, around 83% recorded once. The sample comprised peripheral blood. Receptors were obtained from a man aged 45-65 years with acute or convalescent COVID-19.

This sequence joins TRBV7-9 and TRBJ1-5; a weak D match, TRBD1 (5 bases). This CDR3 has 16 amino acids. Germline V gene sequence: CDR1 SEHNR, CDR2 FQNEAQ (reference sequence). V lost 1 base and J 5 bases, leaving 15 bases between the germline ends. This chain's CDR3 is CASSLESGRVDQPQHF. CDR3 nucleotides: TGTGCCAGCAGCTTAGAGTCTGGCAGGGTGGATCAGCCCCAGCATTTT.

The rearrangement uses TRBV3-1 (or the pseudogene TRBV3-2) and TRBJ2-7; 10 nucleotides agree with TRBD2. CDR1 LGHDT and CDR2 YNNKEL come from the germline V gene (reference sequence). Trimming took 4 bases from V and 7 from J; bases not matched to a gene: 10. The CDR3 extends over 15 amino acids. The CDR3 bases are TGTGCCAGCAGCCGGCAACTAGCGGGGACAAGGGAGCAGTACTTC. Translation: CASSRQLAGTREQYF.

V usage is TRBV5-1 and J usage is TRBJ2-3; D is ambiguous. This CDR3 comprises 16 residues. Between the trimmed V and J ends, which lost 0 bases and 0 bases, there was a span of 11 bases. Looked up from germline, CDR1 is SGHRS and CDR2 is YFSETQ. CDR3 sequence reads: CASSLESSPSTDTQYF. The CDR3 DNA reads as TGCGCCAGCAGCTTGGAAAGCTCACCTAGCACAGATACGCAGTATTTT.

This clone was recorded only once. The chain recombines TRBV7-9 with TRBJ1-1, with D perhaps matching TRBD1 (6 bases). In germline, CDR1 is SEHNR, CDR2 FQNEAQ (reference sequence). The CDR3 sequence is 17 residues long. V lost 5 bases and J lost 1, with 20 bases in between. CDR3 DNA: TGTGCCAGCAGCACGACCGGGACAAACCCGTCGAACACTGAAGCTTTCTTT. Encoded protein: CASSTTGTNPSNTEAFF.

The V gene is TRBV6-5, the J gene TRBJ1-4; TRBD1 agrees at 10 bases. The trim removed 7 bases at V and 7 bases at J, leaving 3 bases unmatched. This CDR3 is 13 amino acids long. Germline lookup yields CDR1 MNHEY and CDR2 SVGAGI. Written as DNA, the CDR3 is TGTGCCAGCACCAGGACAGGGGGTGAAAAACTGTTTTTT. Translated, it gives CASTRTGGEKLFF.

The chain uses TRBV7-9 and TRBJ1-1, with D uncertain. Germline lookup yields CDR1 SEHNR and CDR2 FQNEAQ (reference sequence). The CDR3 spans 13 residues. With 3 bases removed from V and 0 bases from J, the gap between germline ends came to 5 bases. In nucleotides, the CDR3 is TGTGCCAGCAGCTTTCCCATGAACACTGAAGCTTTCTTT. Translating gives CASSFPMNTEAFF.

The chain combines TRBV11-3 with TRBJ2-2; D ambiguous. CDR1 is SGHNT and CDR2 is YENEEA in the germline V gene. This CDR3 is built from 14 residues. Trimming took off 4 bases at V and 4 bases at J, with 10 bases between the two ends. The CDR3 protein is CASSSQDGTGELFF. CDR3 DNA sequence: TGTGCCAGCAGCTCACAAGATGGCACCGGGGAGCTGTTTTTT.

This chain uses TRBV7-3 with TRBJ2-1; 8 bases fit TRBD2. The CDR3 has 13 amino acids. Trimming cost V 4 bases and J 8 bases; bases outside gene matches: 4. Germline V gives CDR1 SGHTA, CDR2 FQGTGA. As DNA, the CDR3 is TGTGCCAGCAGCTCCAGCGGGGGATATGAGCAGTTCTTC. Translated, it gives CASSSSGGYEQFF.

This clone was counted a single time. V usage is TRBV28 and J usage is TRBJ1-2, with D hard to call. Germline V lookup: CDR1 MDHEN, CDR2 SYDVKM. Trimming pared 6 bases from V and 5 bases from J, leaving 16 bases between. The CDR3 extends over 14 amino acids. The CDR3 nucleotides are TGTGCCAGCAGAGATCACGCAGGAGGGTATGGCTACACCTTC. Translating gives CASRDHAGGYGYTF.

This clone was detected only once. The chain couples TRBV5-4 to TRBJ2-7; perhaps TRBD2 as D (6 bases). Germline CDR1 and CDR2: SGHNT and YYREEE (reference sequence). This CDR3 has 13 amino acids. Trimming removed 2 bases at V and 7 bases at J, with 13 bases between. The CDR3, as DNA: TGTGCCAGCAGCTTACCGGGACTCTGGGAGCAGTACTTC. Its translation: CASSLPGLWEQYF.

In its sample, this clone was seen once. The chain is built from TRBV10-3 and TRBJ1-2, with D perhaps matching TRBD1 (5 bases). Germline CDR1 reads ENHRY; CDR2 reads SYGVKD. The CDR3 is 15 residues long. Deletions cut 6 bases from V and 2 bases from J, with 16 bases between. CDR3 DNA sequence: TGTGCCATCAGCGGAGGGGAAGGGAAAAACTATGGCTACACCTTC. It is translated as CAISGGEGKNYGYTF.

The CDR3 coding sequence is TGTGCCAGCAGCCAAGCAGGGGGCGGGTACAATGAGCAGTTCTTC. Amino acid sequence: CASSQAGGGYNEQFF. This chain links TRBV14 with TRBJ2-1; 8 bases match TRBD1. CDR3 length: 15 residues. The junction had 3 bases not matched to a gene; V was cut back by 1 base and J by 4 bases. CDR1 SGHDN and CDR2 FVKESK come from the germline V gene.

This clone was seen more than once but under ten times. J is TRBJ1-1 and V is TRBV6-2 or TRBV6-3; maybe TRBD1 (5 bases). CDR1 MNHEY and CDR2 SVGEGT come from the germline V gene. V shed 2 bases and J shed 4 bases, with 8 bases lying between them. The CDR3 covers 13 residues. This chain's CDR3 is CASSYVRGTEAFF. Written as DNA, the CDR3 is TGTGCCAGCAGTTACGTAAGGGGCACTGAAGCTTTCTTT.

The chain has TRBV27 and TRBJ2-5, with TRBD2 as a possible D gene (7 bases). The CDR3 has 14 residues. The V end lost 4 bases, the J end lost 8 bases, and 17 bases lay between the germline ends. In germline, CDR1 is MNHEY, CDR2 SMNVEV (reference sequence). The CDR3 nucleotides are TGTGCCAGCAGTTCGGGGGGCGGACCAGGAACCCAGTACTTC. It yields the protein CASSSGGGPGTQYF.

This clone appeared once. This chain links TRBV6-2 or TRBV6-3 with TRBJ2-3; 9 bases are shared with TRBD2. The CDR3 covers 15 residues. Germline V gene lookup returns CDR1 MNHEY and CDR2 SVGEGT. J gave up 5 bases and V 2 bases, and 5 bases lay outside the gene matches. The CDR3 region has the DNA TGTGCCAGCAGTTACCTAGCGGGATGGGGAGATACGCAGTATTTT. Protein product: CASSYLAGWGDTQYF.

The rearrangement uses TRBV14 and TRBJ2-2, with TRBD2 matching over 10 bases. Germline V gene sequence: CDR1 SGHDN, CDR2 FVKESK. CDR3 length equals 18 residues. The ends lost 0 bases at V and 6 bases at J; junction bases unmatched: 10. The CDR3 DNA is TGTGCCAGCAGCCAAGACATATGGACTAGCGGCGGGCCCGGGGAGCTGTTTTTT. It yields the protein CASSQDIWTSGGPGELFF.

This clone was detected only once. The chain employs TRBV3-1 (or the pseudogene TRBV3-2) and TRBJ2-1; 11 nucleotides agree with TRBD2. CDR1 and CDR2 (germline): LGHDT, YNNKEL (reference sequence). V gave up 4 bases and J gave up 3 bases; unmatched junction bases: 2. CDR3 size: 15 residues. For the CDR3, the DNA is TGTGCCAGCAGCCGCGGGACTAGCGGCTACAATGAGCAGTTCTTC. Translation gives CASSRGTSGYNEQFF.

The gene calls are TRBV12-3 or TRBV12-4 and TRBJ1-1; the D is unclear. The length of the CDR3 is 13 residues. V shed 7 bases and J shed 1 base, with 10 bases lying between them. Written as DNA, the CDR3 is TGTGCCAGCACCATGGGAGCGAACACTGAAGCTTTCTTT. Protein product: CASTMGANTEAFF.

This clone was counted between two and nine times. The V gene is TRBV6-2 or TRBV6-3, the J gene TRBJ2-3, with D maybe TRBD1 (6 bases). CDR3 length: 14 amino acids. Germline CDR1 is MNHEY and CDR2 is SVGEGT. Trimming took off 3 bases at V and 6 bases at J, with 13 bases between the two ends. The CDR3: CASSYQGILDTQYF. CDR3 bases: TGTGCCAGCAGTTATCAGGGGATTTTGGATACGCAGTATTTT.

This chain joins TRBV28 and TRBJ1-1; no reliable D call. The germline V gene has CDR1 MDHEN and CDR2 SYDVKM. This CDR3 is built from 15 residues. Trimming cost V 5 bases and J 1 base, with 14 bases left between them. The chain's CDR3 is CASSISGYQNTEAFF. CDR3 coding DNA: TGTGCCAGCAGTATATCAGGATACCAGAACACTGAAGCTTTCTTT.

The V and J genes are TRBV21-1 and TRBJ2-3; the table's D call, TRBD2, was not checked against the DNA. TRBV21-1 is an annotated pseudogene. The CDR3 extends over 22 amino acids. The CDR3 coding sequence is TGTGCCAGCAGCAAAGTGGTGTCTAGCGGGAGGGTTTTTTCGGCTTGCACAGATACGCAGTATTTT. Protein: CASSKVVSSGRVFSACTDTQYF.

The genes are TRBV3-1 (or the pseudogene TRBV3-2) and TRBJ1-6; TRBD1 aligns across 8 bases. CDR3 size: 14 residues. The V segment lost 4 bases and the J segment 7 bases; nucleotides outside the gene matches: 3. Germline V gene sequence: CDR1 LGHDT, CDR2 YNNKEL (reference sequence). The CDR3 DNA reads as TGTGCCAGCAGCCTATGGACAGGGAATTCACCCCTCCACTTT. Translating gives CASSLWTGNSPLHF.

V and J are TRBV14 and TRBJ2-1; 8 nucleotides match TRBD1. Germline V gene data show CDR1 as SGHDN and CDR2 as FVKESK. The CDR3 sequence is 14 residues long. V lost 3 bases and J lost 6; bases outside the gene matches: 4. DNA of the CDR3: TGTGCCAGCAGCCAGGGACAGGTTTTCAATGAGCAGTTCTTC. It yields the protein CASSQGQVFNEQFF.

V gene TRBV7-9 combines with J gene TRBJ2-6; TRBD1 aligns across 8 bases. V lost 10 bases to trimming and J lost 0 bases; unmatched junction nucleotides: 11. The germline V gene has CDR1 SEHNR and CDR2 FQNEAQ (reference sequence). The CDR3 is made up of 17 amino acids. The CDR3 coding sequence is TGTGCCACCGGACCTACAGGGGGATCCTCTGGGGCCAACGTCCTGACTTTC. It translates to CATGPTGGSSGANVLTF.

CDR3 loop: CAWSVRGSNIATNEKLFF. CDR3 sequence (DNA): TGTGCCTGGAGTGTACGGGGATCAAACATCGCAACTAATGAAAAACTGTTTTTT. V and J are TRBV30 and TRBJ1-4; D is ambiguous. With 0 bases removed from V and 0 bases from J, the gap between germline ends came to 17 bases. CDR1 and CDR2 from the germline V gene are GTSNPN and SVGIG (reference sequence). The CDR3 has 18 residues.

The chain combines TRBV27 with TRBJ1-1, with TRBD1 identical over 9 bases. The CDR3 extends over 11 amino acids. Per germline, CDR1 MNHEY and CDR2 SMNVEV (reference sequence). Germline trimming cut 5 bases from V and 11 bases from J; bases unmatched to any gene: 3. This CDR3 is CASSGTGRAFF. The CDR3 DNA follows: TGTGCCAGCAGTGGGACAGGGCGGGCTTTCTTT.

The CDR3 loop is CASNDGGTYGYTF. In DNA, the CDR3 is TGTGCCAGCAACGATGGGGGCACCTATGGCTACACCTTC. This chain connects TRBV5-6 to TRBJ1-2; maybe TRBD1 (6 bases). CDR1 is SGHDT, CDR2 YYEEEE, per germline. This CDR3 is built from 13 residues. V lost 6 bases and J lost 4, with 13 bases in between. Full variable domain (remainder filled in from reference TRBV5-6 and TRBJ1-2): DAGVTQSPTHLIKTRGQQVTLRCSPKSGHDTVSWYQQALGQGPQFIFQYYEEEERQRGNFPDRFSGHQFPNYSSELNVNALLLGDSALYLCASNDGGTYGYTFGSGTRLTVV.

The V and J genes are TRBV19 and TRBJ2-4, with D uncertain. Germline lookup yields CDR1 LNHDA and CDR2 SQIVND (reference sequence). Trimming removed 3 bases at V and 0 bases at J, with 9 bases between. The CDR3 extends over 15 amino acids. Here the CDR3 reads CASSIGGLAKNIQYF. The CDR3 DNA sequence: TGTGCCAGTAGTATTGGCGGATTAGCCAAAAACATTCAGTACTTC.